This is a list of T cell receptor beta chains from one sample in a study of T cell repertoires in cytomegalovirus infection. TCRdb analysed the reads with MiXCR anew, one entry per CDR3 protein. The sample consists of 550,000 to 700,000 distinct CDR3 sequences, 35% to 50% of them appearing once. No cognate antigen is known for these TCRs. The sample in question was cultured PBMCs, obtained from culture after CMV antigen stimulation. These receptors were taken from a human donor in good health (CMV status not recorded). Some clones in this sample may be carry-over from other donors' samples. CDR3s include the opening cysteine and the closing phenylalanine or tryptophan. The D gene is left open where the match is weak. Size is stated for part of the rows, as once, few or many counts, or as a class when the clone is expanded.

J: TRBJ2-3; V: TRBV7-2; D: NA; size: NA; DNA: TGTGCCAGCAGCGAGAGGTCTTACACAGATACGCAGTATTTT; CDR3: CASSERSYTDTQYF
J: TRBJ2-1; V: TRBV7-6; D: NA; size: NA; DNA: TGTGCCAGCAGCTCCCCCCCTTCGGCGTGGCCGACCAAGCCCGATGAGCAGTTCTTC; CDR3: CASSSPPSAWPTKPDEQFF
J: TRBJ2-3; V: TRBV7-2; D: TRBD2; size: few; DNA: TGTGCCAGCAGCTTCTTCGGGGGGGCACAATATACGCAGTATTTT; CDR3: CASSFFGGAQYTQYF
J: TRBJ2-7; V: TRBV15; D: NA; size: few; DNA: TGTGCCACCAGCCGGGACCAGGGGACCCACGAGCAGTACTTC; CDR3: CATSRDQGTHEQYF
J: TRBJ2-7; V: TRBV20-1; D: NA; size: NA; DNA: TGCAGTGCGACCCAAGGGGGGGGCGATGAGCAGTACTTC; CDR3: CSATQGGGDEQYF
J: TRBJ1-2; V: TRBV18; D: TRBD1; size: NA; DNA: TGTGCCAGCTCGCGACAACAGGGGCAAGACTATGGCTACACCTTC; CDR3: CASSRQQGQDYGYTF
J: TRBJ2-6; V: TRBV7-2; D: NA; size: few; DNA: TGTGCCAGCAGCCCGTTACCCGGGGTCCCAGGAGGGGCCAACGTCCTGACTTTC; CDR3: CASSPLPGVPGGANVLTF
J: TRBJ1-2; V: TRBV7-8; D: NA; size: NA; DNA: TGTGCCAGCAGCTTTGGGGCGGGACCTTATGGCTACACCTTC; CDR3: CASSFGAGPYGYTF
J: TRBJ1-3; V: TRBV7-2; D: TRBD1; size: NA; DNA: TGTGCCAGCAGCTTCGGACAGGGGGCTTGGAACACCATATATTTT; CDR3: CASSFGQGAWNTIYF
J: TRBJ2-4; V: TRBV7-9; D: NA; size: few; DNA: TGTGCCAGCAGCCCTCTGGAGGGGAGGAGAAGGAACATTCAGTACTTC; CDR3: CASSPLEGRRRNIQYF
J: TRBJ1-5; V: TRBV4-1; D: TRBD1; size: few; DNA: TGCGCCAGCAGCGCCCACAGGGGAGATCAGCCCCAGCATTTT; CDR3: CASSAHRGDQPQHF
J: TRBJ2-7; V: TRBV27; D: TRBD1; size: few; DNA: TGTGCCAGCAGTCGGGACAGTATCTCCTACGAGCAGTACTTC; CDR3: CASSRDSISYEQYF
J: TRBJ1-5; V: TRBV12-3/TRBV12-4; D: TRBD1; size: NA; DNA: TGTGCCAGCAGTTTCGGAGACAGGGGGTACAATCAGCCCCAGCATTTT; CDR3: CASSFGDRGYNQPQHF
J: TRBJ1-6; V: TRBV7-4; D: NA; size: NA; DNA: TGTGCCAGCAGCTCCTACAGTGGGGATTCACCCCTCCACTTT; CDR3: CASSSYSGDSPLHF
J: TRBJ2-2; V: TRBV7-2; D: TRBD2; size: many; DNA: TGTGCCAGCAGCTTAGGTGGTAGCGGGATTCCCGGGGAGCTGTTTTTT; CDR3: CASSLGGSGIPGELFF
J: TRBJ2-7; V: TRBV4-3; D: NA; size: few; DNA: TGCGCCAGCAGCCACAAACCCGAGGAGGAGCCCCGACCCCTCGACGAGCAGTACTTC; CDR3: CASSHKPEEEPRPLDEQYF
J: TRBJ1-1; V: TRBV7-6; D: NA; size: few; DNA: TGTGCCAGCAGCCCCTCATCCCGCAGAACCACGAACACTGAAGCTTTCTTT; CDR3: CASSPSSRRTTNTEAFF
J: TRBJ1-1; V: TRBV7-2; D: NA; size: NA; DNA: TGTGCCAGCAGCATGTACAGGGTTGACACTGAAGCTTTCTTT; CDR3: CASSMYRVDTEAFF
J: TRBJ1-5; V: TRBV6-1; D: NA; size: NA; DNA: TGTGCCAGCAGTGACCGGGACGGGGGCAATCAGCCCCAGCATTTT; CDR3: CASSDRDGGNQPQHF
J: TRBJ2-5; V: TRBV7-6; D: NA; size: NA; DNA: TGTGCCAGCAGTCGATGGCTGGCGGGCGCGCAAGAGACCCAGTACTTC; CDR3: CASSRWLAGAQETQYF
J: TRBJ2-1; V: TRBV7-8; D: TRBD2; size: NA; DNA: TGTGCCAGCGGGGGACTAGCGGGAGTTGGTGAGCAGTTCTTC; CDR3: CASGGLAGVGEQFF
J: TRBJ2-2; V: TRBV11-2; D: NA; size: NA; DNA: TGTGCCAGCAGCCCCGGGATCTCGTACACCGGGGAGCTGTTTTTT; CDR3: CASSPGISYTGELFF
J: TRBJ1-2; V: TRBV6-6; D: NA; size: NA; DNA: TGTGCCACCGGGACATTCTATGGCTACACCTTC; CDR3: CATGTFYGYTF
J: TRBJ2-7; V: TRBV27; D: NA; size: NA; DNA: TGTGCCAGCAGACGCGCGGGGACGCCCTACGAGCAGTACTTC; CDR3: CASRRAGTPYEQYF
J: TRBJ2-5; V: TRBV7-2; D: TRBD2; size: few; DNA: TGTGCCAGCAGCTTAGCGGGGGGGAACCAAGAGACCCAGTACTTC; CDR3: CASSLAGGNQETQYF
J: TRBJ2-3; V: TRBV11-2; D: NA; size: NA; DNA: TGTGCCAGCACCGAAGCTTACCGTTCGGATACGCAGTATTTT; CDR3: CASTEAYRSDTQYF
J: TRBJ1-4; V: TRBV11-1; D: NA; size: NA; DNA: TGTGCCAGCAGCGATGGACCTCCGGGAAATGAAAAACTGTTTTTT; CDR3: CASSDGPPGNEKLFF
J: TRBJ2-3; V: TRBV11-3; D: NA; size: NA; DNA: TGTGCCAGCAGCCAAACGCATAGCACAGATACGCAGTATTTT; CDR3: CASSQTHSTDTQYF
J: TRBJ2-5; V: TRBV5-1; D: TRBD2; size: once; DNA: TGCGCCAGCAGCTTGGCGGGGACTAGCGGGAGCCAAGAGACCCAGTACTTC; CDR3: CASSLAGTSGSQETQYF
J: TRBJ2-2; V: TRBV4-1; D: NA; size: NA; DNA: TGCGCCAGCAGAAACAGGGGAGGGAACACCGGGGAGCTGTTTTTT; CDR3: CASRNRGGNTGELFF
J: TRBJ2-7; V: TRBV4-3; D: NA; size: NA; DNA: TGCGCCAGCAGCCAAGTTTTAGGGGCCGATTACGAGCAGTACTTC; CDR3: CASSQVLGADYEQYF
J: TRBJ1-3; V: TRBV5-4; D: TRBD1; size: few; DNA: TGTGCCGCGGGGACAGGGAACTCTGGAAACACCATATATTTT; CDR3: CAAGTGNSGNTIYF
J: TRBJ2-6; V: TRBV7-2; D: NA; size: many; DNA: TGTGCCAGCAGCTGGCTTTTCTCTGGGGCCAACGTCCTGACTTTC; CDR3: CASSWLFSGANVLTF
J: TRBJ1-5; V: TRBV19; D: NA; size: NA; DNA: TGTGCCAGTATGTCACAGGGCGGGGACAATCAGCCCCAGCATTTT; CDR3: CASMSQGGDNQPQHF
J: TRBJ1-2; V: TRBV5-1; D: NA; size: NA; DNA: TGCGCCAGCAGCTTGGATCAGGGATTCTATGGCTACACCTTC; CDR3: CASSLDQGFYGYTF
J: TRBJ2-1; V: TRBV12-3/TRBV12-4; D: NA; size: once; DNA: TGTGCCAGCAGTTTCCTGGCTAAGGGGTACAATGAGCAGTTCTTC; CDR3: CASSFLAKGYNEQFF
J: TRBJ1-1; V: TRBV6-2/TRBV6-3; D: NA; size: few; DNA: TGTGCCAGCAGTCGGACCCCCCTTGAAGCTTTCTTT; CDR3: CASSRTPLEAFF
J: TRBJ2-7; V: TRBV19; D: NA; size: NA; DNA: TGTGCCAGTAGTACAACAGGAACCTCCTACGAGCAGTACTTC; CDR3: CASSTTGTSYEQYF
J: TRBJ2-1; V: TRBV7-9; D: NA; size: NA; DNA: TGTGCCAGCAGCTTAGACCCAGACTACAATGAGCAGTTCTTC; CDR3: CASSLDPDYNEQFF
J: TRBJ2-6; V: TRBV7-4; D: NA; size: NA; DNA: TGTGCCAGCAGCTCCACCCCAGGACAGACCGCCAGCTCTGGGGCCAACGTCCTGACTTTC; CDR3: CASSSTPGQTASSGANVLTF
J: TRBJ1-5; V: TRBV20-1; D: NA; size: NA; DNA: TGCAGTGCTAGAGGGGTAGGGCGACAGACTAGCAATCAGCCCCAGCATTTT; CDR3: CSARGVGRQTSNQPQHF
J: TRBJ2-3; V: TRBV7-8; D: TRBD2; size: few; DNA: TGTGCCAGCAGCTTAGGACTAGCGCTCTCGGAGCAGTATTTT; CDR3: CASSLGLALSEQYF
J: TRBJ1-1; V: TRBV6-2/TRBV6-3; D: NA; size: NA; DNA: TGTGCCAGCAGTGAGGACACCGTTCGGCGGAACACTGAAGCTTTCTTT; CDR3: CASSEDTVRRNTEAFF
J: TRBJ1-1; V: TRBV3-1; D: NA; size: NA; DNA: TGTGCCAGCAGCCAAGGATGGGGGTGGGCTTTCTTT; CDR3: CASSQGWGWAFF
J: TRBJ2-4; V: TRBV6-8; D: NA; size: NA; DNA: TGTGCCAGCAGCATGGAGGGGCGGACCAAAAACATTCAGTACTTC; CDR3: CASSMEGRTKNIQYF
J: TRBJ1-4; V: TRBV5-1; D: NA; size: NA; DNA: TGCGCCAGCAGCTTGGAGGGGGGTCGGACTAATGAAAAACTGTTTTTT; CDR3: CASSLEGGRTNEKLFF
J: TRBJ2-5; V: TRBV7-2; D: TRBD2; size: NA; DNA: TGTGCCAGCAGCTTAGCGGCTAGCGGGGGGGAGACCCAGTACTTC; CDR3: CASSLAASGGETQYF